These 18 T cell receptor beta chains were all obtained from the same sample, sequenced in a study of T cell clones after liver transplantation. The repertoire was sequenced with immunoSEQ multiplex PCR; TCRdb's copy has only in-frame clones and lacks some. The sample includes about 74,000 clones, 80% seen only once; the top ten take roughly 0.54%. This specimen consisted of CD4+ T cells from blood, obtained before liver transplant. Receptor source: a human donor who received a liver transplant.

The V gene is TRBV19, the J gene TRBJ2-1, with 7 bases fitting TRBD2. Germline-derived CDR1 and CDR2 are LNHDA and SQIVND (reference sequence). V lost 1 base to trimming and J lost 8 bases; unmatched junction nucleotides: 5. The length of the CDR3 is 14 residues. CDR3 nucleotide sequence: TGTGCCAGTAGTATAGGAGGGAGGGAGGATGAGCAGTTCTTC. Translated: CASSIGGREDEQFF. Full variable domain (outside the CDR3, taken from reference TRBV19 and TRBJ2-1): DGGITQSPKYLFRKEGQNVTLSCEQNLNHDAMYWYRQDPGQGLRLIYYSQIVNDFQKGDIAEGYSVSREKKESFPLTVTSAQKNPTAFYLCASSIGGREDEQFFGPGTRLTVL.

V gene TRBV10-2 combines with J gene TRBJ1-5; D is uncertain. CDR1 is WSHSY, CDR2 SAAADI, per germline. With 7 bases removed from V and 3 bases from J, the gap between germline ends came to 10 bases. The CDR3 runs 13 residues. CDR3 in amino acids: CASTRTVNQPQHF. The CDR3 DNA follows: TGCGCCAGCACAAGGACGGTCAATCAGCCCCAGCATTTT.

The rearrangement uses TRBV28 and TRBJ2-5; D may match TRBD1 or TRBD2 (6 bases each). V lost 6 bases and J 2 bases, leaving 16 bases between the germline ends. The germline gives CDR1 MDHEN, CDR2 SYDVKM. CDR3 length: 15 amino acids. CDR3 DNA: TGTGCCAGCAGGGACTTCGGAGGGGGACAAGAGACCCAGTACTTC. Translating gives CASRDFGGGQETQYF.

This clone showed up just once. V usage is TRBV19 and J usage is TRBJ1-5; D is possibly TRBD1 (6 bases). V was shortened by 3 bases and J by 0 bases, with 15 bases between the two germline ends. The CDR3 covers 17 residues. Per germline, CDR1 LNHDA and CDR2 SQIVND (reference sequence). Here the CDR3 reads CASSMQGSWGSNQPQHF. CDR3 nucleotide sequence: TGTGCCAGTAGTATGCAGGGGAGTTGGGGTAGCAATCAGCCCCAGCATTTT.

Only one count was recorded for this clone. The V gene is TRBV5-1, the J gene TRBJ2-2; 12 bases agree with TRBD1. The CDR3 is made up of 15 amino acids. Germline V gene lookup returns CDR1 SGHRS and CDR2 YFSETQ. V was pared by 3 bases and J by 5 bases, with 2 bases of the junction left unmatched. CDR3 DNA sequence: TGCGCCAGCAGCTGGGGACAGGGGGCAACCGGGGAGCTGTTTTTT. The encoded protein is CASSWGQGATGELFF.

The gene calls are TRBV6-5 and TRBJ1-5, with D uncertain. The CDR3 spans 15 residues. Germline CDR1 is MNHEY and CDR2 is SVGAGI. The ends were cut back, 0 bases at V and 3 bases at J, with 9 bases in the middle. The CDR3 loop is CASSYSRQDNQPQHF. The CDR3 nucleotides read TGTGCCAGCAGTTACTCGAGGCAGGACAATCAGCCCCAGCATTTT.

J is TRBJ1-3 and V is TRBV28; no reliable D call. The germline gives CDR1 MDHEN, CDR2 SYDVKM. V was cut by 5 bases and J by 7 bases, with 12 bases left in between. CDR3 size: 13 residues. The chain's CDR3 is CASSPGSENTIYF. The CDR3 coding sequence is TGTGCCAGCAGTCCGGGCTCGGAGAACACCATATATTTT.

CDR3 coding DNA: TGTGCCAGCTCACCAAGTTCCTCTCTCTACGAGCAGTACTTC. Translating it yields CASSPSSSLYEQYF. The rearrangement uses TRBV18 and TRBJ2-7; D gene uncertain. The ends were cut back, 2 bases at V and 3 bases at J, with 11 bases in the middle. The V gene's germline CDR1 is KGHSH and CDR2 LQKENI. The CDR3 is 14 residues long.

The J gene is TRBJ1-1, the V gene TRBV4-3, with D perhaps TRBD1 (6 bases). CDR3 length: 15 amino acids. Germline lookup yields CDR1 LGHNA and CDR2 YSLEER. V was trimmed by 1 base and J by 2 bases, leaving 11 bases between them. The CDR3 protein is CASSQAPGANTEAFF. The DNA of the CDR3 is TGCGCCAGCAGCCAAGCGCCAGGGGCAAACACTGAAGCTTTCTTT.

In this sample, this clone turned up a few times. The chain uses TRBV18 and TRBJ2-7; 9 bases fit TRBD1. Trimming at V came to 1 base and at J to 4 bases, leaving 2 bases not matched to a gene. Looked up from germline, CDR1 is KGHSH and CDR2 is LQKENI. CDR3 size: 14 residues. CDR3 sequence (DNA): TGTGCCAGCTCACCACGACAGGGGGTGTACGAGCAGTACTTC. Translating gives CASSPRQGVYEQYF.

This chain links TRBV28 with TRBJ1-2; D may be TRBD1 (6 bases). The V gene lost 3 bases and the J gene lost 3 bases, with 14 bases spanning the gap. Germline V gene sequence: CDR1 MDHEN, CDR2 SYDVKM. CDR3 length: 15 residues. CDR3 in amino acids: CASSFGRGGHYGYTF. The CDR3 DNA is TGTGCCAGCAGTTTCGGTCGGGGGGGCCACTATGGCTACACCTTC.

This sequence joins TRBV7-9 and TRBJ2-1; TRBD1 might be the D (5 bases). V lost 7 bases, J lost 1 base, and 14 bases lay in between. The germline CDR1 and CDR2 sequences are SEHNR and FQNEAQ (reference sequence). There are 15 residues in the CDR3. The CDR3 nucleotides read TGTGCCAGCAAACTTAGGCAGGGATCCTACAATGAGCAGTTCTTC. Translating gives CASKLRQGSYNEQFF. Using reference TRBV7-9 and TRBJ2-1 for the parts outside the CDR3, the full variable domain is DTGVSQNPRHKITKRGQNVTFRCDPISEHNRLYWYRQTLGQGPEFLTYFQNEAQLEKSRLLSDRFSAERPKGSFSTLEIQRTEQGDSAMYLCASKLRQGSYNEQFFGPGTRLTVL.

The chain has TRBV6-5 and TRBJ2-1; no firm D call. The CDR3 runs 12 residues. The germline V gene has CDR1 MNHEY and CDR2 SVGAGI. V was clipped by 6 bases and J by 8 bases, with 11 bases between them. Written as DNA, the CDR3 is TGTGCCAGCAGAACGAAAGGCGATGAGCAGTTCTTC. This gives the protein CASRTKGDEQFF.

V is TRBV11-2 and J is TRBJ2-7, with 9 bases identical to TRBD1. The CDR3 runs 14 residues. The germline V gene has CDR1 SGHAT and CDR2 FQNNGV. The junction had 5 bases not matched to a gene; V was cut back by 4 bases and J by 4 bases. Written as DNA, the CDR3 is TGTGCCAGCAGCTCCTACGGGACAGGGTACGAGCAGTACTTC. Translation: CASSSYGTGYEQYF.

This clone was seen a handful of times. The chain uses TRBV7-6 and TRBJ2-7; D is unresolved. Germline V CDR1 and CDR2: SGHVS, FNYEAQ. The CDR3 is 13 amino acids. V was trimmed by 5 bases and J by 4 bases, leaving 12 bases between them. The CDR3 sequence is CASSPNRKYEQYF. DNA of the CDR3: TGTGCCAGCAGCCCGAATAGGAAGTACGAGCAGTACTTC.

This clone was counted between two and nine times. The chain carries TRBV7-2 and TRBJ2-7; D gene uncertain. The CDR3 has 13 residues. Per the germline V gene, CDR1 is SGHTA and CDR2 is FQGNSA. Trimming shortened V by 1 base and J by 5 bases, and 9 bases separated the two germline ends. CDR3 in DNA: TGTGCCAGCAGCTTAGTCCCCCTTAACGAGCAGTACTTC. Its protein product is CASSLVPLNEQYF.

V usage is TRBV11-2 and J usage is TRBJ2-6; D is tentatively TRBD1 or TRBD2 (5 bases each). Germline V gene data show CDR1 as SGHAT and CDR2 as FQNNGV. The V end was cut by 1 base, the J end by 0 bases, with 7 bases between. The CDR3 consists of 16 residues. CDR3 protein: CASSLAGPSGANVLTF. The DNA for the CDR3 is TGTGCCAGCAGCTTAGCGGGGCCCTCTGGGGCCAACGTCCTGACTTTC.

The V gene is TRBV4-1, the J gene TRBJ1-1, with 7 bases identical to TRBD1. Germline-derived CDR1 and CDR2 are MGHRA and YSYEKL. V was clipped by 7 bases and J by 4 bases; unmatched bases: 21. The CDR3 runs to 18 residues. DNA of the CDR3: TGCGCCAGCAAAGGGATAACAGGGGTTCGGGGGAAGGGCACTGAAGCTTTCTTT. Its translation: CASKGITGVRGKGTEAFF.